Each of the 13 T cell receptor beta chains below was sequenced from the same sample in a study of blood T cell repertoires in COVID-19. Data came from immunoSEQ multiplex PCR; TCRdb stores just in-frame clones and leaves some out. The sample has roughly 200,000 clones; around nine tenths are singletons. The specimen was peripheral blood. The receptors shown here come from a man in his sixties who had recovered from COVID-19.

The chain couples TRBV7-9 to TRBJ1-1, with 7 bases lining up with TRBD1. This CDR3 has 14 amino acids. V was clipped by 6 bases and J by 4 bases; unmatched bases: 8. Germline CDR1 and CDR2: SEHNR and FQNEAQ (reference sequence). As DNA, the CDR3 is TGTGCCAGCAGAAGAGGGGGCGAGGGCACTGAAGCTTTCTTT. The encoded protein is CASRRGGEGTEAFF.

This chain uses TRBV30 with TRBJ1-1; D unresolved. The V gene lost 4 bases and the J gene lost 4 bases, with 7 bases spanning the gap. From germline, CDR1 is GTSNPN and CDR2 SVGIG (reference sequence). CDR3 length equals 11 residues. CDR3 sequence reads: CAWTRGTEAFF. The CDR3 DNA reads TGTGCCTGGACCCGGGGCACTGAAGCTTTCTTT.

This clone was seen once. The chain combines TRBV30 with TRBJ2-5, with D perhaps matching TRBD2 (6 bases). Germline lookup yields CDR1 GTSNPN and CDR2 SVGIG (reference sequence). Trimming removed 0 bases at V and 7 bases at J, with 18 bases between. This CDR3 region has 15 residues. The CDR3 spells CAWSVLGVGGGTQYF. The CDR3 nucleotides read TGTGCCTGGAGTGTACTCGGGGTTGGGGGAGGGACCCAGTACTTC.

The chain combines TRBV29-1 with TRBJ1-2; perhaps TRBD1 as D (6 bases). The CDR3 contains 12 residues. V lost 7 bases and J 2 bases, leaving 11 bases between the germline ends. Germline lookup yields CDR1 SQVTM and CDR2 ANQGSEA. CDR3 sequence (DNA): TGCAGCGCGAGGGGGAGCAACTATGGCTACACCTTC. It encodes CSARGSNYGYTF. The full variable domain, completed using reference TRBV29-1 and TRBJ1-2, is SAVISQKPSRDICQRGTSLTIQCQVDSQVTMMFWYRQQPGQSLTLIATANQGSEATYESGFVIDKFPISRPNLTFSTLTVSNMSPEDSSIYLCSARGSNYGYTFGSGTRLTVV.

The gene calls are TRBV18 and TRBJ1-2; the match to TRBD1 covers 7 bases. The CDR3 length is 16 residues. J gave up 6 bases and V 3 bases, and 13 bases lay outside the gene matches. Looked up from germline, CDR1 is KGHSH and CDR2 is LQKENI. This chain's CDR3 is CASSPKTGNSWDGYTF. DNA for the CDR3: TGTGCCAGCTCACCCAAGACAGGGAACAGTTGGGATGGCTACACCTTC.

The rearrangement uses TRBV3-1 (or the pseudogene TRBV3-2) and TRBJ2-3, with 12 bases identical to TRBD2. V lost 1 base and J lost 9; bases outside the gene matches: 2. Germline loops: CDR1 LGHDT, CDR2 YNNKEL (reference sequence). This CDR3 is built from 14 residues. The CDR3, as DNA: TGTGCCAGCAGCCAAGGGACTAGCGGGGAGACGCAGTATTTT. Amino acids: CASSQGTSGETQYF.

The rearrangement links TRBV19 to TRBJ2-7, with D tentatively TRBD1 (6 bases). The germline CDR1 and CDR2 sequences are LNHDA and SQIVND (reference sequence). The CDR3 extends over 15 amino acids. Deletions cut 0 bases from V and 7 bases from J, with 16 bases between. The CDR3 spells CASSIDRTATIEQYF. CDR3 nucleotides: TGTGCCAGTAGTATAGATCGGACAGCTACGATTGAGCAGTACTTC.

The chain has TRBV9 and TRBJ2-2; 7 nucleotides line up with TRBD2. The germline gives CDR1 SGDLS, CDR2 YYNGEE. Losses at the gene ends were 4 bases for V and 0 bases for J; bases not matched to a gene: 3. The CDR3 runs 15 residues. The CDR3 nucleotides read TGTGCCAGCAGCCCAAGCGGGACGAACACCGGGGAGCTGTTTTTT. This codes for CASSPSGTNTGELFF.

The chain is built from TRBV2 and TRBJ2-1; 14 nucleotides line up with TRBD2. Trimming removed 6 bases from V and 9 bases from J; junction bases left unmatched: 1. CDR1 is SNHLY and CDR2 is FYNNEI in the germline V gene. This CDR3 region has 13 residues. CDR3: CASRGLAGAEQFF. The CDR3 DNA reads as TGTGCCAGCAGGGGACTAGCGGGGGCTGAGCAGTTCTTC.

The chain combines TRBV7-3 with TRBJ2-1; the match to TRBD1 covers 12 bases. Germline values: CDR1 SGHTA, CDR2 FQGTGA. V was clipped by 2 bases and J by 9 bases; unmatched bases: 11. This CDR3 is built from 17 residues. The CDR3 spells CASSLGPPGQGAGEQFF. The CDR3 region has the DNA TGTGCCAGCAGCTTAGGTCCCCCGGGACAGGGGGCAGGTGAGCAGTTCTTC.

The chain links TRBV28 to TRBJ1-6, with D uncertain. V gave up 4 bases and J gave up 9 bases, with 4 bases separating them. The germline V gene encodes CDR1 MDHEN and CDR2 SYDVKM. The CDR3 spans 11 residues. The DNA for the CDR3 is TGTGCCAGCAGTTCTACTTCACCCCTCCACTTT. Residues: CASSSTSPLHF.

The gene calls are TRBV6-5 and TRBJ2-2, with D possibly TRBD2 on 6 matching bases. The CDR3 extends over 14 amino acids. Looked up from germline, CDR1 is MNHEY and CDR2 is SVGAGI. Trimming removed 6 bases from V and 7 bases from J, with 15 bases in between. The CDR3 loop is CASRDREWNGELFF. The CDR3 DNA is TGTGCCAGCAGAGACCGGGAGTGGAACGGGGAGCTGTTTTTT.

About this clone itself: One end of the junction is discordant with germline, which a read error may explain. The chain joins TRBV28 to TRBJ2-7; TRBD2 aligns across 14 bases. Germline V lookup: CDR1 MDHEN, CDR2 SYDVKM. CDR3 length: 11 residues. CDR3 nucleotides: TGTGCCAGCAGTTCGGGGACTAGCGGGAGTTTC. It translates to CASSSGTSGSF.